The 2 T cell receptor beta chains in this list originate from one sample, sequenced in a study of cytomegalovirus exposure and HLA in healthy donors (dated by TCRdb to about 2017). To prepare the library, the immunoSEQ multiplex PCR assay was applied. A mixture of 60 forward primers for TCR Vbeta segments and 13 reverse primers for TCR Jbeta segments was used in the multiplex PCR. The table comes from immuneACCESS by way of TCRdb, which keeps in-frame sequences with V and J called. Part of the clones is missing from these tables; in studies checked, under half for an unresolved V gene and the rest for unknown reasons. This sample is represented by 150,000 or so clones; about two thirds of them were singletons. Under 2% of the sample is in the top ten clones. Sequencing was carried out using PBMCs. These receptors all come from a young woman in good health and CMV-seronegative.

Only a few counts were recorded for this clone. The chain carries TRBV4-2 and TRBJ1-5, with D maybe TRBD1 (5 bases). Trimming stripped 0 bases from V and 3 bases from J, with 12 bases between. In germline, CDR1 is LGHNA, CDR2 YNFKEQ. This CDR3 has 16 residues. Here the CDR3 DNA reads TGTGCCAGCAGCCAAGATGCCAGGGTTTACAATCAGCCCCAGCATTTT. This translates into CASSQDARVYNQPQHF.

The chain is built from TRBV7-3 and TRBJ2-3; 8 nucleotides agree with TRBD2. This CDR3 is 14 amino acids long. Looked up from germline, CDR1 is SGHTA and CDR2 is FQGTGA. V dropped 4 bases and J dropped 7; count of bases not matched to a gene: 7. The CDR3 nucleotides read TGTGCCAGCAGCTCAGGACTAGCCCCATATACGCAGTATTTT. This codes for CASSSGLAPYTQYF.